Each of the 2 T cell receptor beta chains below was sequenced from the same sample in a study of somatic mutations in cytotoxic T cells in rheumatoid arthritis. TCRdb keeps only in-frame clones here, not all; method: immunoSEQ multiplex PCR. The profile shows thousands of clones, approximately 75% of them singletons. The sequenced sample was CD8+ T cells sorted from blood, obtained at a follow-up visit. Receptor source: a woman aged 70 to 79 with rheumatoid arthritis.

This clone was seen more than once but under ten times. The V call is TRBV4-1, the J call TRBJ2-7; no firm D call. Trimming left V 4 bases short and J 3 bases short, with 13 bases between. Germline V gene data show CDR1 as MGHRA and CDR2 as YSYEKL. The CDR3 length is 14 residues. The CDR3 nucleotides read TGCGCCAGCAGCCTAACACCGGACGGCTACGAGCAGTACTTC. Its protein is CASSLTPDGYEQYF.

J is TRBJ2-7 and V is TRBV5-1, with 8 positions matching TRBD2. The germline CDR1 and CDR2 sequences are SGHRS and YFSETQ. V trimming: 2 bases; J trimming: 4 bases; junction bases outside the gene matches: 8. This CDR3 is built from 15 residues. The CDR3 sequence is CASSFPSGGGYEQYF. CDR3 DNA sequence: TGCGCCAGCAGCTTTCCGAGCGGGGGTGGGTACGAGCAGTACTTC.